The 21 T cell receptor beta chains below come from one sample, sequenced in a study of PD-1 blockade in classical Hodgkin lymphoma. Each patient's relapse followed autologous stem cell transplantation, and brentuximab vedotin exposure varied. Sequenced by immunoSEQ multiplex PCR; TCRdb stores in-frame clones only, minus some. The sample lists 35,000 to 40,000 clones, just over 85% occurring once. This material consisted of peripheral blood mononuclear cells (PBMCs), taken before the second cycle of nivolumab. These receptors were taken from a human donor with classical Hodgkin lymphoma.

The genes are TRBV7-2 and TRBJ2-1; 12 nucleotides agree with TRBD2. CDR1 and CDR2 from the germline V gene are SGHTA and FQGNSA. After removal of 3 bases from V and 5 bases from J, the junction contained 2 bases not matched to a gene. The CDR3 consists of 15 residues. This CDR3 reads CASSFGLAGNNEQFF. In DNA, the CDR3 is TGTGCCAGCAGCTTCGGACTAGCGGGGAACAATGAGCAGTTCTTC.

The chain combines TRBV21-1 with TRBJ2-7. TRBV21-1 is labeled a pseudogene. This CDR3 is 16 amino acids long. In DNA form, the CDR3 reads TGTGCCAGCAGCAAATCCGGGCCCCGCTGCTCCTACGAGCAGTACTTC. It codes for CASSKSGPRCSYEQYF.

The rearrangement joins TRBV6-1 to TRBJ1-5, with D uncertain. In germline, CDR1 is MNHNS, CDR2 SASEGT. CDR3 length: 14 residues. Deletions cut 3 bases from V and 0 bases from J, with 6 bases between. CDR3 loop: CASSDSYSNQPQHF. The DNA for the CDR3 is TGTGCCAGCAGTGATTCATATAGCAATCAGCCCCAGCATTTT.

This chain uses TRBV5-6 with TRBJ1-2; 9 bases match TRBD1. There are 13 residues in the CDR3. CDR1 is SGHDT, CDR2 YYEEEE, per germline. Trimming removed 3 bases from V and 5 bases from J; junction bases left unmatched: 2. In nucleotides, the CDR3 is TGTGCCAGCAGCTCGGACAGGGGTTATGGCTACACCTTC. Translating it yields CASSSDRGYGYTF.

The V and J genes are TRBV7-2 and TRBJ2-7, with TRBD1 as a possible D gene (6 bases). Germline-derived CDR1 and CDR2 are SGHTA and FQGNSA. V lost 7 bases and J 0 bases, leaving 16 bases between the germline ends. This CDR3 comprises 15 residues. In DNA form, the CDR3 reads TGTGCCAGCACAAGGTCGAGGGGGTACTCCTACGAGCAGTACTTC. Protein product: CASTRSRGYSYEQYF.

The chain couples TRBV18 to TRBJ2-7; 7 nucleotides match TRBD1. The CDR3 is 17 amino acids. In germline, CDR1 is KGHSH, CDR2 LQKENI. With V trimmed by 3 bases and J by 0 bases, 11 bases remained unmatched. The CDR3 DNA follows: TGTGCCAGCTCACCCCTCCAAGGACAGGTGAGCTCCTACGAGCAGTACTTC. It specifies CASSPLQGQVSSYEQYF.

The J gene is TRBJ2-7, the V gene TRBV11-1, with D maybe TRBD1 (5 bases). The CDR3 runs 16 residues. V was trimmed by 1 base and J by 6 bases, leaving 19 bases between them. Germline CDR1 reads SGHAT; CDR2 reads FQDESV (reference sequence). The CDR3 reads CASSLEGRSTIPEQYF. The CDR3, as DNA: TGTGCCAGCAGCTTAGAGGGGCGGAGCACGATACCCGAGCAGTACTTC.

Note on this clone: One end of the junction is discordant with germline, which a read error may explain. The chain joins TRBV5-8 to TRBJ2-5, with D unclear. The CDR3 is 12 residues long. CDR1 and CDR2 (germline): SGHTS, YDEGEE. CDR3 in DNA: TGTGCCAGCACCTTGTCCTCCGGGACCCAGTACTTC. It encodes CASTLSSGTQYF.

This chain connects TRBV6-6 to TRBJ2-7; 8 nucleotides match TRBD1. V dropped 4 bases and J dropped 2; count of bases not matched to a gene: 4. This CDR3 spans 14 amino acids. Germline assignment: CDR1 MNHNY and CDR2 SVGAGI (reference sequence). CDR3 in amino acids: CASSLLTGAYEQYF. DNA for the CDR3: TGTGCCAGCAGTTTACTGACAGGGGCCTACGAGCAGTACTTC.

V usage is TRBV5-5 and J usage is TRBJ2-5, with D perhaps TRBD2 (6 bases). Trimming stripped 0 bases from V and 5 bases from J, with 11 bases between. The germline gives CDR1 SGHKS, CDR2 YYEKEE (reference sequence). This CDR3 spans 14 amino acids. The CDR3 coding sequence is TGTGCCAGCAGCTTGGGGGGCGGAGGGGAGACCCAGTACTTC. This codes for CASSLGGGGETQYF.

The CDR3 nucleotides read TGTGCCAGCAGCCACCAGCGGGAGAAAAACTCCTACAATGAGCAGTTCTTC. The encoded protein is CASSHQREKNSYNEQFF. J is TRBJ2-1 and V is TRBV2; 8 bases align to TRBD2. The junction had 10 bases not matched to a gene; V was cut back by 6 bases and J by 0 bases. CDR1 and CDR2 from the germline V gene are SNHLY and FYNNEI. The length of the CDR3 is 17 residues.

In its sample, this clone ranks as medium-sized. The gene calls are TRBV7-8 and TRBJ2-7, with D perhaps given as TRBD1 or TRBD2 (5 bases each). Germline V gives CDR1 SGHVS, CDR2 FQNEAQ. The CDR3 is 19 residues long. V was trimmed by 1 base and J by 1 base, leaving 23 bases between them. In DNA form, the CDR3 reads TGTGCCAGCAGCTTAGGTATCGGCTATGGGACCAGTTGGTCCTACGAGCAGTACTTC. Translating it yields CASSLGIGYGTSWSYEQYF.

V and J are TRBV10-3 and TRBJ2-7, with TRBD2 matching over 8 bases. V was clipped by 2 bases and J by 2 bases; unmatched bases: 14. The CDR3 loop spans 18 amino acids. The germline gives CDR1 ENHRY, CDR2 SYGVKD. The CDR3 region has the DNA TGTGCCATCAGTGAGGTAAATGGGCGCCGCGGGGGGCCCTACGAGCAGTACTTC. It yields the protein CAISEVNGRRGGPYEQYF.

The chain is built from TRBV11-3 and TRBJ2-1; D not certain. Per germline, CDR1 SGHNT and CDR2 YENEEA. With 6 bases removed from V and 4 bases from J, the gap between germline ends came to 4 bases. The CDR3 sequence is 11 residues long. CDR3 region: CASSIYNEQFF. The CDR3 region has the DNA TGTGCCAGCAGTATTTACAATGAGCAGTTCTTC. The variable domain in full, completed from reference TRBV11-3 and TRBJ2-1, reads EAGVVQSPRYKIIEKKQPVAFWCNPISGHNTLYWYLQNLGQGPELLIRYENEEAVDDSQLPKDRFSAERLKGVDSTLKIQPAELGDSAVYLCASSIYNEQFFGPGTRLTVL.

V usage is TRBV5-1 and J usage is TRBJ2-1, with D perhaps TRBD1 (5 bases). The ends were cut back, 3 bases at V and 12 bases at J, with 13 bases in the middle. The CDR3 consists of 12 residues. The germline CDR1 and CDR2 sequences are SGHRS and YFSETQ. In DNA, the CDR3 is TGCGCCAGCAGCTCCTCTAGGGGCGCGCAGTTCTTC. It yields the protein CASSSSRGAQFF.

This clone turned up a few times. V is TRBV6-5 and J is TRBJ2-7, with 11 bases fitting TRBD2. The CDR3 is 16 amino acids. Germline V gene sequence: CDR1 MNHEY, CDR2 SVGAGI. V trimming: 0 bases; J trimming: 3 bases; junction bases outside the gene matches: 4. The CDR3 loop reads CASSYSGLAGGYEQYF. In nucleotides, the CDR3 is TGTGCCAGCAGTTACTCGGGGCTAGCGGGAGGCTACGAGCAGTACTTC.

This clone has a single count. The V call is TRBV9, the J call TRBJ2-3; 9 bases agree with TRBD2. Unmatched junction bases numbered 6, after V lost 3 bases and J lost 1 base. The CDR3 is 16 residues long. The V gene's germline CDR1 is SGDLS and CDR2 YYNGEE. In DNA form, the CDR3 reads TGTGCCAGCAGCGAACAACTAGCGGGCGGCACAGATACGCAGTATTTT. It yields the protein CASSEQLAGGTDTQYF. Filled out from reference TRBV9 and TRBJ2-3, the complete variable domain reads DSGVTQTPKHLITATGQRVTLRCSPRSGDLSVYWYQQSLDQGLQFLIQYYNGEERAKGNILERFSAQQFPDLHSELNLSSLELGDSALYFCASSEQLAGGTDTQYFGPGTRLTVL.

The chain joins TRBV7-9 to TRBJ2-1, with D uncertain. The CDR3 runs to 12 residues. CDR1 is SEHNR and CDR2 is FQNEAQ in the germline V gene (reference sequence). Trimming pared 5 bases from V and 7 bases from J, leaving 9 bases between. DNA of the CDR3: TGTGCCAGCAGCCCCCTCGGAAATGAGCAGTTCTTC. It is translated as CASSPLGNEQFF.

CDR3 protein: CASSLAAGTQETQYF. As DNA, the CDR3 is TGTGCCAGCAGCTTAGCCGCGGGAACGCAAGAGACCCAGTACTTC. This sequence joins TRBV11-3 and TRBJ2-5; perhaps TRBD2 as D (6 bases). Trimming left V 1 base short and J 2 bases short, with 11 bases between. The length of the CDR3 is 15 residues. Germline lookup yields CDR1 SGHNT and CDR2 YENEEA.

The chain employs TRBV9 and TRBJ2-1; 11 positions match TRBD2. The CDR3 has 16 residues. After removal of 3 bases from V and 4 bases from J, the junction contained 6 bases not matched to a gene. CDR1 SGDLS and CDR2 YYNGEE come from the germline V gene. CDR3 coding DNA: TGTGCCAGCAGCGAGGGAGGGACTAGCGGATACAATGAGCAGTTCTTC. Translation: CASSEGGTSGYNEQFF.

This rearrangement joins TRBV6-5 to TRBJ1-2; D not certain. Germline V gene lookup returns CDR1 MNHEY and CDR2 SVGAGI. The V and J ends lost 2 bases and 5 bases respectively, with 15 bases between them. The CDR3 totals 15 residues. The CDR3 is CASSYGDNKGYGYTF. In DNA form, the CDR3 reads TGTGCCAGCAGTTACGGAGACAACAAAGGGTATGGCTACACCTTC.